This T cell receptor (beta chain) was identified during a study of T cell responses to AZD1222 COVID-19 vaccine. Whether given at about 4 or about 12 weeks, second doses were pooled. This clone was seen only a few times. Its antigen is undetermined. CDR3 length equals 14 residues. The germline V gene encodes CDR1 SGHTA and CDR2 FQGNSA. Deletions cut 1 base from V and 4 bases from J, with 10 bases between. General study results and limits: Possibly, clonal diversity was underestimated; donors were largely white British and included more females. Rises in breadth and depth of Spike-specific TCRs came after two AZD1222 doses.

The repertoire was sequenced with immunoSEQ multiplex PCR; TCRdb's copy has only in-frame clones and lacks some. The sample carries fewer than 200,000 clones, 85% to 95% recorded once. This clonotype was obtained from an adult who received the AZD1222 COVID-19 vaccine. J is TRBJ1-1 and V is TRBV7-2; no clear D. The starting material was peripheral blood, obtained 28 days after the second AZD1222 dose. The CDR3 DNA is TGTGCCAGCAGCTTAGGCCCGGGGAGCACTGAAGCTTTCTTT. Amino acid sequence: CASSLGPGSTEAFF.